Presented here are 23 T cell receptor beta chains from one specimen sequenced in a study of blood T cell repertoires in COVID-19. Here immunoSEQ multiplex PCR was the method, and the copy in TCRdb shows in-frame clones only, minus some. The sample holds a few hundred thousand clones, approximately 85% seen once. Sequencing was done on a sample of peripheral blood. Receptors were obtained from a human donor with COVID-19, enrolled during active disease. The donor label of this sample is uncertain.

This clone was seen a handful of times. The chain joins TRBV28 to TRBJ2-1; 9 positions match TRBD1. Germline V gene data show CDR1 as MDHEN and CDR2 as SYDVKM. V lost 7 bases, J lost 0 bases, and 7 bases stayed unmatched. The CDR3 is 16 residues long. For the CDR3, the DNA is TGTGCCAGCACTATTTCGGGACAGGGCTCCTACAATGAGCAGTTCTTC. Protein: CASTISGQGSYNEQFF.

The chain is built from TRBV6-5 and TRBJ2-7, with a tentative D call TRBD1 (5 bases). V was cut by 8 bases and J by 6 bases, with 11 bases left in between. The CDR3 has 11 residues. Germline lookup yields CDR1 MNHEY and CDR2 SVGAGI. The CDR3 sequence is CASGAGIEQYF. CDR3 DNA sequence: TGTGCCAGCGGGGCAGGGATCGAGCAGTACTTC.

CDR3 DNA sequence: TGTGCCAGCTGCCCCTCCGATGGGGCCATCACTGAAGCTTTCTTT. Translating it yields CASCPSDGAITEAFF. The chain has TRBV28 and TRBJ1-1; weak D call: TRBD1 (5 bases). The germline gives CDR1 MDHEN, CDR2 SYDVKM. With 8 bases removed from V and 4 bases from J, the gap between germline ends came to 20 bases. The length of the CDR3 is 15 residues.

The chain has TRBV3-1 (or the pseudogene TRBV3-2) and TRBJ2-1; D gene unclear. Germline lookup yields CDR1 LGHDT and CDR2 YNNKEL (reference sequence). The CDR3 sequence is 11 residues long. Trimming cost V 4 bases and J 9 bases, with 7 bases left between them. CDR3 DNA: TGTGCCAGCAGCCTATCGAGTGAGCAGTTCTTC. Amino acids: CASSLSSEQFF.

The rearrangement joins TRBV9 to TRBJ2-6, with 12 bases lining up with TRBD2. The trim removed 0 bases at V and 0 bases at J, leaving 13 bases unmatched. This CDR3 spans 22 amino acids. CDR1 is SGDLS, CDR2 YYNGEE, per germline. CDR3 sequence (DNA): TGTGCCAGCAGCGTAGACCCGCGGTCTAGCGGGAGGGACCTCTCTGGGGCCAACGTCCTGACTTTC. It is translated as CASSVDPRSSGRDLSGANVLTF.

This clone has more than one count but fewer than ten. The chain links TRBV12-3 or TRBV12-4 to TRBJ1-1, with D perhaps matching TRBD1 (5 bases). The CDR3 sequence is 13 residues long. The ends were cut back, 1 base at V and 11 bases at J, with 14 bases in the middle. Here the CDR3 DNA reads TGTGCCAGCAGTTTAGTCGAGGGCGGGGGGGCTTTCTTT. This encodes CASSLVEGGGAFF.

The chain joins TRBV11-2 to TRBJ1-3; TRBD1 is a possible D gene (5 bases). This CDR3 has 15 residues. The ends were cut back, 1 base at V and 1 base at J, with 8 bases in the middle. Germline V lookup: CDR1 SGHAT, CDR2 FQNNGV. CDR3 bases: TGTGCCAGCAGCTTAGGCGGGGGTTCTGGAAACACCATATATTTT. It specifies CASSLGGGSGNTIYF.

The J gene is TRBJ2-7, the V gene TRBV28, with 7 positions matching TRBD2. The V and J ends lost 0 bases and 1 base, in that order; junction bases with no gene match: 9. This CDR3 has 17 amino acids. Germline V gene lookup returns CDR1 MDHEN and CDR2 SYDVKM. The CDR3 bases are TGTGCCAGCAGTTTATGGGGGGGAGGGGTGAAGTCCTACGAGCAGTACTTC. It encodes CASSLWGGGVKSYEQYF.

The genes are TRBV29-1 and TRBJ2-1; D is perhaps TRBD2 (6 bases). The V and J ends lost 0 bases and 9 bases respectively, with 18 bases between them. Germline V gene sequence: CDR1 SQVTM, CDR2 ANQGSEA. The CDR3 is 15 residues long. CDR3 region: CSVEDLESGGFEQFF. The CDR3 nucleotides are TGCAGCGTTGAAGATCTGGAGTCCGGGGGATTTGAGCAGTTCTTC.

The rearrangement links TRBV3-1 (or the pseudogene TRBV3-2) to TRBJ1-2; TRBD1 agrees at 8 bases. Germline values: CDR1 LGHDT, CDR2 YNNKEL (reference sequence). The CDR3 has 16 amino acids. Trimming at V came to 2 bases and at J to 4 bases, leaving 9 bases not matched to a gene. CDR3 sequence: CASSQFWTGTSYGYTF. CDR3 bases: TGTGCCAGCAGCCAATTTTGGACAGGGACAAGCTATGGCTACACCTTC.

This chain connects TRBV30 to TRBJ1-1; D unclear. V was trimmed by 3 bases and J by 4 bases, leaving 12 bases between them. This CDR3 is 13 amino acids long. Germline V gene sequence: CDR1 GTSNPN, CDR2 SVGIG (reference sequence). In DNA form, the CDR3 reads TGTGCCTGGAGCGCAGACATTGGCACTGAAGCTTTCTTT. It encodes CAWSADIGTEAFF.

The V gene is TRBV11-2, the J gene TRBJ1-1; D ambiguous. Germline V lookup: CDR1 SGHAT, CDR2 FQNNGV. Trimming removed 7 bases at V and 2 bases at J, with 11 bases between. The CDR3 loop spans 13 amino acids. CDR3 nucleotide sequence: TGTGCCAGCACCCTAATGGTCAACACTGAAGCTTTCTTT. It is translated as CASTLMVNTEAFF. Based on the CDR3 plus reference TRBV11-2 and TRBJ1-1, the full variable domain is EAGVAQSPRYKIIEKRQSVAFWCNPISGHATLYWYQQILGQGPKLLIQFQNNGVVDDSQLPKDRFSAERLKGVDSTLKIQPAKLEDSAVYLCASTLMVNTEAFFGQGTRLTVV.

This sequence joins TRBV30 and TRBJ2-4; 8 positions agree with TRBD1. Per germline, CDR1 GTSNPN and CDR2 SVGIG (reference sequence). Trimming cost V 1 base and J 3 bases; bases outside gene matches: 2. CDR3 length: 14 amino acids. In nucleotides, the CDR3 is TGTGCCTGGAGTGAGGACAGGGTCAAAAACATTCAGTACTTC. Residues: CAWSEDRVKNIQYF.

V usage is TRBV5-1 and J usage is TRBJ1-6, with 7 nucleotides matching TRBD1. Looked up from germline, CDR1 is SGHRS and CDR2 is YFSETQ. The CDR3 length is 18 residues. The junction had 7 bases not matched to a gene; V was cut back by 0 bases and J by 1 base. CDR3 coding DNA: TGCGCCAGCAGCTTGGAGGGGGCCGAGCGATCCTATAATTCACCCCTCCACTTT. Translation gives CASSLEGAERSYNSPLHF. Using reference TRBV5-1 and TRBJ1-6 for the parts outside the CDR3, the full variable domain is KAGVTQTPRYLIKTRGQQVTLSCSPISGHRSVSWYQQTPGQGLQFLFEYFSETQRNKGNFPGRFSGRQFSNSRSEMNVSTLELGDSALYLCASSLEGAERSYNSPLHFGNGTRLTVT.

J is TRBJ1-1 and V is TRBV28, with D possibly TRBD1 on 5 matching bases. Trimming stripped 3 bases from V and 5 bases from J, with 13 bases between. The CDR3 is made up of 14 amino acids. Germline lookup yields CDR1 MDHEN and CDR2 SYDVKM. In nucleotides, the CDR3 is TGTGCCAGCAGTTTTTGGGGGGTTGGAACTGAAGCTTTCTTT. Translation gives CASSFWGVGTEAFF.

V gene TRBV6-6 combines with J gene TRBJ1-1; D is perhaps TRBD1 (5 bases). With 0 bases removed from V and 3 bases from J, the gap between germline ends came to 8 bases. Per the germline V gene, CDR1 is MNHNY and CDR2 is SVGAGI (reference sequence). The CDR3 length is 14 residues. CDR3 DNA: TGTGCCAGCAGTTACTCGCAGGGTGACACTGAAGCTTTCTTT. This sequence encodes CASSYSQGDTEAFF.

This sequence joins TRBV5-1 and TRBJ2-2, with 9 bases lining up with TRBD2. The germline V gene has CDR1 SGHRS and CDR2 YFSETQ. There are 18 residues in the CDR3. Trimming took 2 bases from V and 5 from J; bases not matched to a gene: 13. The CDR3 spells CASSFRVLAGFETGELFF. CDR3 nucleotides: TGCGCCAGCAGCTTCAGAGTACTAGCGGGTTTCGAAACCGGGGAGCTGTTTTTT. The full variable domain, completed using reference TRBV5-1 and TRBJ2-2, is KAGVTQTPRYLIKTRGQQVTLSCSPISGHRSVSWYQQTPGQGLQFLFEYFSETQRNKGNFPGRFSGRQFSNSRSEMNVSTLELGDSALYLCASSFRVLAGFETGELFFGEGSRLTVL.

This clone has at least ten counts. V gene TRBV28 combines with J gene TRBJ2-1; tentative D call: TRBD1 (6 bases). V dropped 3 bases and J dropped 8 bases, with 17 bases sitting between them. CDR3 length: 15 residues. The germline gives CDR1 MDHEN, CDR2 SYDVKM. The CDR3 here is CASSFRQGFRHEQFF. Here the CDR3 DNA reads TGTGCCAGCAGTTTTCGGCAGGGGTTTAGACATGAGCAGTTCTTC.

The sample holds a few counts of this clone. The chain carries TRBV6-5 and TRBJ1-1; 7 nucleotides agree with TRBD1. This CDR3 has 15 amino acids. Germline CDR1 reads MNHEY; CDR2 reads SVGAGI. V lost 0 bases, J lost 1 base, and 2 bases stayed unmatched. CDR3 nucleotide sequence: TGTGCCAGCAGTTACTCGGGACAGCCGAACACTGAAGCTTTCTTT. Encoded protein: CASSYSGQPNTEAFF.

CDR3 sequence reads: CASSQDYGQLDTQYF. The CDR3 region has the DNA TGTGCCAGCAGCCAAGATTACGGACAGTTAGATACGCAGTATTTT. V and J are TRBV4-2 and TRBJ2-3, with D perhaps TRBD1 (6 bases). Germline assignment: CDR1 LGHNA and CDR2 YNFKEQ. The CDR3 runs to 15 residues. V was pared by 0 bases and J by 5 bases, with 12 bases between.

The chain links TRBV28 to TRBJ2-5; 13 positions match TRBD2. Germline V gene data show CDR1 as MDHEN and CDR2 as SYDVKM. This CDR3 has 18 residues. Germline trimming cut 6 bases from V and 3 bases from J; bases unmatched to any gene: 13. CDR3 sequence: CASSTAMTSGRSEETQYF. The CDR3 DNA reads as TGTGCCAGCAGCACCGCAATGACTAGCGGGAGGTCAGAAGAGACCCAGTACTTC.

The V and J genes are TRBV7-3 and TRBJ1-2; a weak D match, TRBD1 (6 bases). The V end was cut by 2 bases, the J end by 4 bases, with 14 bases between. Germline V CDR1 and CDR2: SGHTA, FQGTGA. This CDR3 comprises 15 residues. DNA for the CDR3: TGTGCCAGCAGCTTAGCCCCGGACAGTCTCTATGGCTACACCTTC. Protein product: CASSLAPDSLYGYTF.

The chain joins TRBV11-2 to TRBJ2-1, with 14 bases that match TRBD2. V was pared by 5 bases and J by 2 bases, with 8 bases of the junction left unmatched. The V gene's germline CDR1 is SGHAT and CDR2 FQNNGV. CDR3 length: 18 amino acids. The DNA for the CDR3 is TGTGCCAGCAGCCCGACTAGCGGGAGGGCCAGCGCCTACAATGAGCAGTTCTTC. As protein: CASSPTSGRASAYNEQFF.